This T cell receptor beta chain came from a study of shared clonotypes between healthy human individuals. General study points: Only a few donors were included, so the genetic and exposure-history diversity represented was limited.

Division of CD4+ cells produced a CD45RA+ naive subset and a CD45RA-negative memory subset. Details on this clone: What it binds is not known. At the DNA level, this CDR3 is encoded by other sequences in the same sample as well.

TCRdb's copy holds only in-frame clones and misses some; the assay was immunoSEQ multiplex PCR. The repertoire holds some 1,100,000 clones, with around 78% as singletons. Trimming took 3 bases from V and 10 from J, leaving 7 bases between them. The V gene's germline CDR1 is ENHRY and CDR2 SYGVKD. The CDR3 contains 12 residues. The rearrangement links TRBV10-3 to TRBJ1-6; D not certain. What was sequenced was memory CD4+ T cells from PBMCs. The subset here: CD45RA-negative fraction. This clonotype was sampled from a man aged 18 to 29 in good health. Some clones in this sample may be carry-over from other donors' samples. The CDR3 sequence: CAISESESPLHF. As DNA, the CDR3 is TGTGCCATCAGTGAATCAGAATCACCCCTCCACTTT.